Listed below are T cell receptor beta chains from one sample, sequenced in a study of blood T cell repertoires in COVID-19. Here immunoSEQ multiplex PCR was the method, and the copy in TCRdb shows in-frame clones only, minus some. The data show 450,000 or so clones, with around 91% seen just once and 0.6% held by the top ten. The specimen sequenced was PBMCs or T cells enriched from blood (not recorded which). The receptor source for this set is a man between 18 and 29 years old who had recovered from COVID-19. CDR3s include the opening cysteine and the closing phenylalanine or tryptophan. A D gene is named only where the DNA matches it firmly. Size tells how often a clone was seen (once, few, many) or the class of an expanded clone, and some rows leave it out.

v_gene	j_gene	abundance	d_gene	CDR3nt	CDR3aa
TRBV19	TRBJ1-2	-	TRBD1	TGTGCCAGTAATAGGGGGCAGATAGGTGGCTACACCTTC	CASNRGQIGGYTF
TRBV7-6	TRBJ1-4	-	TRBD1	TGTGCCAGCAGCGACAGGGTTGCAACTAATGAAAAACTGTTTTTT	CASSDRVATNEKLFF
TRBV7-6	TRBJ2-7	-	TRBD1	TGTGCCAGCTCCAGGGGGCAGCCCTACGAGCAGTACTTC	CASSRGQPYEQYF
TRBV7-8	TRBJ1-2	-	-	TGTGCCAGCAGCCCACAACAGGGAAAAGAGGGCTACACCTTC	CASSPQQGKEGYTF
TRBV9	TRBJ2-1	-	TRBD2	TGTGCCAGCAGCATCAGCGGGGGGGCCTACAATGAGCAGTTCTTC	CASSISGGAYNEQFF
TRBV5-4	TRBJ2-2	-	TRBD2	TGTGCCAGCAGCTTGAATAGCGGGATCACCGGGGAGCTGTTTTTT	CASSLNSGITGELFF
TRBV19	TRBJ1-1	once	-	TGTGCCAGTAGTATCGGCGGAGGGGTGGGCACTGAAGCTTTCTTT	CASSIGGGVGTEAFF
TRBV9	TRBJ1-4	-	TRBD1	TGTGCCAGCAGCGTAGCGGGACAGGGCGGTGAAAAACTGTTTTTT	CASSVAGQGGEKLFF
TRBV4-1	TRBJ1-1	-	TRBD1	TGCGCCAGCAGCCCCCGGGGACAGTTACACACTGAAGCTTTCTTT	CASSPRGQLHTEAFF
TRBV4-1	TRBJ1-5	-	-	TGCGCCAGCAGCCAAGACGTGGGGGACTATAGCAATCAGCCCCAGCATTTT	CASSQDVGDYSNQPQHF
TRBV6-5	TRBJ1-3	-	-	TGTGCCAGCAGCTCCTATAACTCTGGAAACACCATATATTTT	CASSSYNSGNTIYF
TRBV2	TRBJ2-7	-	-	TGTGCCAGCAGTACGGACAGCTACGAGCAGTACTTC	CASSTDSYEQYF
TRBV7-9	TRBJ1-5	-	TRBD1	TGTGCCAGCAGCCAAGGAGGGGGCGACCAGCCCCAGCATTTT	CASSQGGGDQPQHF
TRBV29-1	TRBJ1-4	-	-	TGCAGCGTTGAACTCGGTCTTTCTCCCAATAGTCAATTTTTT	CSVELGLSPNSQFF
TRBV5-4	TRBJ1-2	-	-	TGTGCCAGCAGCTTGGAGGTAATCGACCTAGAGCGTGGCTACACCTTC	CASSLEVIDLERGYTF
TRBV19	TRBJ1-5	-	-	TGTGCCAGTAGTATAGAGGCGGGTCCTCAGCCCCAGCATTTT	CASSIEAGPQPQHF
TRBV30	TRBJ1-1	-	-	TGTGCCTGGAGTGGCGGGGGCCAGAACACTGAAGCTTTCTTT	CAWSGGGQNTEAFF
TRBV7-3	TRBJ2-1	few	-	TGTGCCAGCAGCTTCAGCTCCTACAATGAGCAGTTCTTC	CASSFSSYNEQFF
TRBV2	TRBJ1-1	-	-	TGTGCCAGCAGTGAAGCGGGGGGTATGTTCGTCGGAGCTTTCTTT	CASSEAGGMFVGAFF
TRBV29-1	TRBJ2-3	-	TRBD2	TGCAGCGTTGACAACGGGGGGACAGATACGCAGTATTTT	CSVDNGGTDTQYF
TRBV30	TRBJ1-5	-	TRBD1	TGTGCCTGGAGTGTAACAGGGGGTCAGCCCCAGCATTTT	CAWSVTGGQPQHF
TRBV7-6	TRBJ1-4	-	TRBD1	TGTGCCAGCAGCTTACCGACGGACAGGGAATTGGGAGGCCCCTTAGAAAAACTGTTTTTT	CASSLPTDRELGGPLEKLFF
TRBV5-4	TRBJ2-1	-	TRBD2	TGTGCCAGCAGCTTGGAGGCTAGCGGGAATTACAATGAGCAGTTCTTC	CASSLEASGNYNEQFF
TRBV5-1	TRBJ2-1	-	TRBD1	TGCGCCAGCAGCGATGGACAGGGAGGCAATGAGCAGTTCTTC	CASSDGQGGNEQFF
TRBV5-1	TRBJ1-1	-	-	TGCGCCAGCAGCTCCCGGGAAGCTATGAACACTGAAGCTTTCTTT	CASSSREAMNTEAFF
TRBV5-1	TRBJ1-4	-	-	TGCGCCAGCAGCCTCCAACAGGGAACTAATGAAAAACTGTTTTTT	CASSLQQGTNEKLFF
TRBV25-1	TRBJ2-1	-	TRBD2	TGTGCCAGCAGTGGACTAGCGGGATCAGAGCAGTTCTTC	CASSGLAGSEQFF
TRBV19	TRBJ1-3	-	-	TGTGCCAGTACGCGACAAGGGGCGTTCTCTGGAAACACCATATATTTT	CASTRQGAFSGNTIYF
TRBV5-1	TRBJ1-2	-	-	TGCGCCAGCAGCTCGCCGGGACAAACCTATGGCTACACCTTC	CASSSPGQTYGYTF
TRBV7-3	TRBJ2-2	-	TRBD2	TGTGCCAGCAGCGGACAACTAGCGGGAGTAAATCGGGCCGGGGAGCTGTTTTTT	CASSGQLAGVNRAGELFF
TRBV29-1	TRBJ1-2	-	-	TGCAGCGTTGAAGACCTAGCGGCCCTCTATGGCTACACCTTC	CSVEDLAALYGYTF
TRBV29-1	TRBJ1-2	-	-	TGCAGCGTTGAATCGACGGGGAATCGATATGGCTACACCTTC	CSVESTGNRYGYTF
TRBV18	TRBJ1-2	-	TRBD1	TGTGCCAGCTCACCGAACCGGGAACTCAGGGGGAGGTATGGCTACACCTTC	CASSPNRELRGRYGYTF
TRBV11-3	TRBJ2-1	-	TRBD2	TGTGCCAGCAGCTCTGGACTAGCGGGTAGCTCCTACAATGAGCAGTTCTTC	CASSSGLAGSSYNEQFF
TRBV6-5	TRBJ2-1	-	-	TGTGCCAGCAGTTACGGAGGGGATGAGCAGTTCTTC	CASSYGGDEQFF
TRBV2	TRBJ2-3	few	-	TGTGCCAGCAGGCCACCCGCAGGGGACGGTTCTAGCACAGATACGCAGTATTTT	CASRPPAGDGSSTDTQYF
TRBV5-1	TRBJ1-1	-	-	TGCGCCAGCAGCCCGGGGAGGCAGTTGAGGACTGAAGCTTTCTTT	CASSPGRQLRTEAFF
TRBV7-8	TRBJ2-5	-	TRBD2	TGTGCCAGCAGCTTTGGACTAGCGGGGGTGGTAGGCGAAGAGACCCAGTACTTC	CASSFGLAGVVGEETQYF
TRBV2	TRBJ1-5	-	-	TGTGCCAGCAGAGATACAGGGTTTCAGCCCCAGCATTTT	CASRDTGFQPQHF
TRBV2	TRBJ2-3	-	-	TGTGCCAGCCCTAATCCAACTACGGATACGCAGTATTTT	CASPNPTTDTQYF
TRBV6-5	TRBJ1-1	-	TRBD1	TGTGCCAGCGGCCTACAGGGGCGGAACACTGAAGCTTTCTTT	CASGLQGRNTEAFF
TRBV3-1/TRBV3-2	TRBJ2-3	once	-	TGTGCCAGCAGCCATTCTGATACGCAGTATTTT	CASSHSDTQYF
TRBV4-2	TRBJ2-1	-	TRBD2	TGTGCCAGCAGCCGGAGCGGGAGCGACTACAATGAGCAGTTCTTC	CASSRSGSDYNEQFF
TRBV2	TRBJ1-1	-	TRBD1	TGTGCCAGCAGTAACACCGGAGGACAGGGAAACACTGAAGCTTTCTTT	CASSNTGGQGNTEAFF
TRBV19	TRBJ2-7	-	TRBD1	TGTGCCAGTAGTAGGACCGGGACAGGGGGCTACGAGCAGTACTTC	CASSRTGTGGYEQYF
TRBV2	TRBJ1-2	-	-	TGTGCCAGCAGTGAACTACAGGGACCATATGGCTACACCTTC	CASSELQGPYGYTF
TRBV14	TRBJ2-7	once	-	TGTGCCAGCAGCCAAGAAGTCTCGGGACAAAAAGAGGGGGAGCAGTACTTC	CASSQEVSGQKEGEQYF
TRBV2	TRBJ1-4	-	-	TGTGCCAGCAGGCTGACAGGCAATGACCCGAAACTGTTTTTT	CASRLTGNDPKLFF
TRBV5-8	TRBJ1-1	-	-	TGTGCCAGCAGCCCCCTTGGGGGGTCGGGAGCTTTCTTT	CASSPLGGSGAFF
TRBV4-1	TRBJ1-1	-	-	TGCGCCAGCAGCCAACTGGTCAACTTGAACACTGAAGCTTTCTTT	CASSQLVNLNTEAFF
TRBV9	TRBJ1-3	once	TRBD1	TGTGCCAGCAGCGTAGGGCTGAGGACAGGGCCGTCCGGAAACACCATATATTTT	CASSVGLRTGPSGNTIYF
TRBV5-4	TRBJ2-1	-	TRBD1	TGTGCCAGCAGCTGGCCCGCGGCAGGGGGCCAGGGCAATGAGCAGTTCTTC	CASSWPAAGGQGNEQFF
TRBV2	TRBJ2-7	-	TRBD2	TGTGCCAGCAGTGAGACTAGCGGGGGGGCAAGCTCCTACGAGCAGTACTTC	CASSETSGGASSYEQYF
TRBV6-5	TRBJ1-4	-	-	TGTGCCAGCAGCCAGACCGGGGTCCCAAATGAAAAACTGTTTTTT	CASSQTGVPNEKLFF
TRBV25-1	TRBJ2-5	-	TRBD2	TGTGCCAGCAGTCTCCAGAGGGGGAGCGGGAGGGTCCAAGAGACCCAGTACTTC	CASSLQRGSGRVQETQYF
TRBV30	TRBJ2-7	-	TRBD2	TGTGCCTGGAGTGCAGGACTAGTCGACGAGCAGTACTTC	CAWSAGLVDEQYF
TRBV11-2	TRBJ1-2	-	-	TGTGCCAGCAGCTTAGATCTCTCGGGGATGGGCCGAGGCTACACCTTC	CASSLDLSGMGRGYTF
TRBV15	TRBJ1-3	-	TRBD1	TGTGCCACCAGCAGGGACAGGGGAAACACCATATATTTT	CATSRDRGNTIYF
TRBV3-1/TRBV3-2	TRBJ1-5	-	-	TGTGCCAGCAGCCAAGTCCCTCGGGGGCCCCAGCATTTT	CASSQVPRGPQHF
TRBV19	TRBJ1-4	-	TRBD1	TGTGCCAGTAGTATGGGGACAGGACTTGGAAAACTGTTTTTT	CASSMGTGLGKLFF